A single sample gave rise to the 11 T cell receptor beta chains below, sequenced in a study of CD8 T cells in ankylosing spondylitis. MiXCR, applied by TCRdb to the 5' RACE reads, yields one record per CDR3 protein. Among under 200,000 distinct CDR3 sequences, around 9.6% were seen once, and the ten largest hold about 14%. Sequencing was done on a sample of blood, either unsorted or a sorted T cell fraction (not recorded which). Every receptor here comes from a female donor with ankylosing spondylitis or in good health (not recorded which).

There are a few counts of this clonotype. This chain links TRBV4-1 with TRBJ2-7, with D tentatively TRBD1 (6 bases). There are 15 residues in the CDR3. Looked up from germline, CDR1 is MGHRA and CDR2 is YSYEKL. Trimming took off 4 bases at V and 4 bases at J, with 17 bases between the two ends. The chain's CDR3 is CASSPVGQGFYEQYF. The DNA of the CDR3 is TGCGCCAGCAGCCCGGTGGGGCAGGGGTTTTACGAGCAGTACTTC.

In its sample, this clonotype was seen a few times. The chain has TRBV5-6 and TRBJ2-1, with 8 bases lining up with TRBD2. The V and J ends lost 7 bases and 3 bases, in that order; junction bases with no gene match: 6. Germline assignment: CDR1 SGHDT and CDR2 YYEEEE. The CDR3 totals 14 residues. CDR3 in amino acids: CASQWAGGYNEQFF. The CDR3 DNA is TGTGCCAGCCAATGGGCGGGAGGCTACAATGAGCAGTTCTTC.

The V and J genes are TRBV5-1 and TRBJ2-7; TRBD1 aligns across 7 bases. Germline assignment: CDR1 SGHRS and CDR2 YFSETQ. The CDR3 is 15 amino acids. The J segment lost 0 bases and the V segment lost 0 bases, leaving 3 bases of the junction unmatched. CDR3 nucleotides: TGCGCCAGCAGCTTGGACAGGGGTTACTCCTACGAGCAGTACTTC. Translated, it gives CASSLDRGYSYEQYF.

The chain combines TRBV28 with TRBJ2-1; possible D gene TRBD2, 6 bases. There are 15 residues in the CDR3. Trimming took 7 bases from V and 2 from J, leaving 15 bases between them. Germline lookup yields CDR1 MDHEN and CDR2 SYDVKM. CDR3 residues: CASTGLERAYNEQFF. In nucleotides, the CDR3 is TGTGCCAGCACCGGATTGGAGCGGGCCTACAATGAGCAGTTCTTC.

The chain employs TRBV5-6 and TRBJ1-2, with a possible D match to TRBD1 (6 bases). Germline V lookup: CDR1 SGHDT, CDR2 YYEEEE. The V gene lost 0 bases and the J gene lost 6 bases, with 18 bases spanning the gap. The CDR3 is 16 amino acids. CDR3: CASSLAPQGSGHGYTF. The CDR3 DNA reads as TGTGCCAGCAGCTTGGCGCCCCAGGGGTCGGGGCATGGCTACACCTTC.

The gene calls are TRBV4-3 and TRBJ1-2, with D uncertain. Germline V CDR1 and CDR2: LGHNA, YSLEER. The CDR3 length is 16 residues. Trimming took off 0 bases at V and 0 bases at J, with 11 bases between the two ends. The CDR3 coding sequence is TGCGCCAGCAGCCAAGATCGAACAGTTGCTAACTATGGCTACACCTTC. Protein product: CASSQDRTVANYGYTF.

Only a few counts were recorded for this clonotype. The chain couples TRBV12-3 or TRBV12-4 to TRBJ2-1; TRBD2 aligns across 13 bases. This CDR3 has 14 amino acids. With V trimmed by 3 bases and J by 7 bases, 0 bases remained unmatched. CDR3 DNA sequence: TGTGCCAGCAGTTTGACTAGCGGGAGGAATGAGCAGTTCTTC. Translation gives CASSLTSGRNEQFF.

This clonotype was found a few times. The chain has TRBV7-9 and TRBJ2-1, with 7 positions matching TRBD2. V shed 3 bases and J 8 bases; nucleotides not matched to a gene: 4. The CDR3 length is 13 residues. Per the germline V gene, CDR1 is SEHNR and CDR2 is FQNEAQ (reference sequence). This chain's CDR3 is CASSFPAGHEQFF. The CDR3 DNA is TGTGCCAGCAGCTTTCCAGCGGGGCATGAGCAGTTCTTC.

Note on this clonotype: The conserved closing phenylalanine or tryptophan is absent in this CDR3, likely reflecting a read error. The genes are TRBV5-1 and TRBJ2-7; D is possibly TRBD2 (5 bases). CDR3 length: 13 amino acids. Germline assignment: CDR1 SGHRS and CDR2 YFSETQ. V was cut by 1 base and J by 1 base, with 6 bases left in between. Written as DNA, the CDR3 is TGCGCCAGCAGCTTGACTAGATCCTACGAGCAGTACTCC. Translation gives CASSLTRSYEQYS.

CDR3 in amino acids: CASSPILGSNEQYF. The CDR3 nucleotides are TGTGCCAGCAGCCCCATCTTGGGGTCGAACGAGCAGTACTTC. The gene calls are TRBV7-6 and TRBJ2-7; no clear D gene. The germline V gene encodes CDR1 SGHVS and CDR2 FNYEAQ. The CDR3 sequence is 14 residues long. Between the trimmed V and J ends, which lost 5 bases and 5 bases, there was a span of 16 bases.

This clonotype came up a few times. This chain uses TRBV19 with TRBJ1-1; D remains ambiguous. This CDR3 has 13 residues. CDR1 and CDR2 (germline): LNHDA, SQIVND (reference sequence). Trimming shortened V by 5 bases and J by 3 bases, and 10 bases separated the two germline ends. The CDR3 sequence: CASSSGRDTEAFF. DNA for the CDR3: TGTGCCAGTAGTTCAGGTAGGGACACTGAAGCTTTCTTT.